This TCR beta chain stems from a study of T cells of healthy individuals. Trimming took off 11 bases at V and 6 bases at J, with 17 bases between the two ends. The germline V gene encodes CDR1 MNHEY and CDR2 SVGAGI. This CDR3 region has 12 residues. TCRdb called the 5' RACE reads again in MiXCR, with one record for every CDR3 protein. Of 60,000 to 70,000 distinct CDR3 sequences listed, around 15% are singletons. This clonotype was seen at least ten times. This TCR came from a human donor in good health. The chain couples TRBV6-5 to TRBJ2-7; possibly TRBD2 for D (7 bases). The CDR3 region has the DNA TGTGCCTCCGGGGGGCTAGAGGGCGAGCAGTACTTC. Its protein is CASGGLEGEQYF.